This T cell receptor (beta chain) derives from a study of blood T cells in healthy people across ages. Study observations and caveats: Researchers report that TCR beta diversity correlated strongly with naive T cell percentage. Any conclusive comparison of naive versus antigen-experienced cells was prevented by using unsorted PBMCs.

The germline V gene encodes CDR1 MNHEY and CDR2 SVGEGT. Unmatched junction bases numbered 6, after V lost 7 bases and J lost 2 bases. CDR3 length: 15 residues. It was with a sample-barcoded 5' primer and a J-beta primer mix that a second PCR of roughly 7 to 11 cycles was run. TCRdb re-called the 5' RACE reads with MiXCR, one entry per CDR3 protein. Of over 1,500,000 distinct CDR3 sequences in the sample, 49% are singletons; the top ten hold around 2.1%. Drawing of peripheral blood yielded 7.5 to 10 milliliters from each donor. About this clonotype itself: Antigen: not known.

This sequence joins TRBV6-2 or TRBV6-3 and TRBJ2-7; 12 bases map to TRBD2. Sequenced sample: blood. This receptor was identified in a woman aged 40-49 years in good health. CDR3 in amino acids: CASNQRLAGAYEQYF. The CDR3, as DNA: TGTGCCAGCAACCAACGACTAGCGGGGGCCTACGAGCAGTACTTC.